This passage covers 24 T cell receptor beta chains from one sample sequenced in a study of regulatory T cells in long-lasting Graves disease. Investigators prepared the TCR beta libraries by applying iRepertoire HTBI primers and Arm-PCR of CDR3 regions. TCRdb reanalysed the multiplex PCR reads using MiXCR and keeps one entry per CDR3 protein. The sample has about 320,000 distinct CDR3 sequences, 15% to 20% seen once. The time point: newly diagnosed GD, antithyroid drugs for less than 3 months. The TCR library was made from RNA that had been extracted from PBMCs in TRIzol. The source was peripheral blood mononuclear cells (PBMCs), collected at new diagnosis, from a patient treated with antithyroid drugs. These receptors were taken from a female donor with Graves disease.

Points on this clonotype: This clone may be a read error of a much larger clone one base away. CDR3 sequence reads: CASRGTSLETQYF. The CDR3 nucleotides read TGTGCCAGCAGGGGGACATCGTTAGAGACCCAGTACTTC. This chain uses TRBV6-2 or TRBV6-3 with TRBJ2-5, with D perhaps matching TRBD1 (6 bases). The CDR3 totals 13 residues. Trimming cost V 6 bases and J 4 bases, with 12 bases left between them. Looked up from germline, CDR1 is MNHEY and CDR2 is SVGEGT.

This clonotype was counted many times. The V and J genes are TRBV20-1 and TRBJ1-1; 10 bases agree with TRBD1. Germline values: CDR1 DFQATT, CDR2 SNEGSKA (reference sequence). The CDR3 has 15 amino acids. V lost 3 bases and J lost 3; bases outside the gene matches: 7. The CDR3: CSARTGGERHTEAFF. In DNA form, the CDR3 reads TGCAGTGCTAGGACAGGGGGCGAACGACACACTGAAGCTTTCTTT.

The chain uses TRBV14 and TRBJ1-3; D gene uncertain. V was cut by 7 bases and J by 4 bases, with 11 bases left in between. The CDR3 runs 13 residues. CDR1 and CDR2 (germline): SGHDN, FVKESK. CDR3 nucleotides: TGTGCCAGCACGCCCTGGGCCGGAAACACCATATATTTT. Encoded protein: CASTPWAGNTIYF.

This clonotype was seen ten or more times. The V gene is TRBV12-3 or TRBV12-4, the J gene TRBJ2-1; the match to TRBD1 covers 8 bases. The ends lost 5 bases at V and 8 bases at J; junction bases unmatched: 8. The CDR3 is made up of 14 amino acids. The CDR3: CASSPGTGNHEQFF. In nucleotides, the CDR3 is TGTGCCAGCAGTCCCGGGACAGGCAATCATGAGCAGTTCTTC.

The sample holds a few counts of this clonotype. V and J are TRBV3-1 and TRBJ2-2; a weak D match, TRBD2 (5 bases). V shed 3 bases and J shed 3 bases, with 11 bases lying between them. This CDR3 contains 15 residues. Germline values: CDR1 LGHDT, CDR2 YNNKEL (reference sequence). DNA for the CDR3: TGTGCCAGCAGCCAGGGTAGCGCATACACCGGGGAGCTGTTTTTT. Protein sequence: CASSQGSAYTGELFF.

This clonotype has a count of ten or more. The chain recombines TRBV12-3 or TRBV12-4 with TRBJ2-7; 8 bases line up with TRBD2. J lost 2 bases, V lost 0 bases, and 9 bases had no gene match. This CDR3 contains 17 residues. CDR3 protein: CASSLALRREAAYEQYF. In DNA form, the CDR3 reads TGTGCCAGCAGTTTAGCGCTAAGGCGGGAGGCCGCCTACGAGCAGTACTTC.

This clonotype was recorded at least ten times. The chain combines TRBV6-1 with TRBJ2-1, with TRBD2 matching 11 bases. Germline-derived CDR1 and CDR2 are MNHNS and SASEGT. CDR3 length: 14 amino acids. V dropped 5 bases and J dropped 14; count of bases not matched to a gene: 11. The CDR3, as DNA: TGTGCCAGCAGTCCCCTTGTCCTAGCGGGAGGTGAGTTCTTC. Its translation: CASSPLVLAGGEFF.

This chain connects TRBV27 to TRBJ1-4; weak D call: TRBD1 (6 bases). Germline loops: CDR1 MNHEY, CDR2 SMNVEV (reference sequence). CDR3 size: 15 residues. V lost 6 bases to trimming and J lost 5 bases, with 16 bases between them. Here the CDR3 reads CASSNVLGQNEKLFF. The CDR3 DNA sequence: TGTGCCAGCAGCAATGTTCTTGGACAGAATGAAAAACTGTTTTTT.

Ten or more counts support this clonotype. The conserved phenylalanine or tryptophan normally closing the CDR3 is absent here, so this likely arose from a read error. V and J are TRBV13 and TRBJ1-4; D not certain. Looked up from germline, CDR1 is PRHDT and CDR2 is FYEKMQ (reference sequence). V dropped 3 bases and J dropped 4 bases, with 12 bases sitting between them. This CDR3 has 15 residues. The CDR3 DNA sequence: TGTGCCAGCAGCTTGGCTGGGAGCCTTAATGAAAAACTGTTTGTT. This codes for CASSLAGSLNEKLFV.

This clonotype has at least ten counts. The V call is TRBV10-3, the J call TRBJ2-6; TRBD2 might be the D (5 bases). The V and J ends lost 8 bases and 6 bases respectively, with 8 bases between them. Germline V CDR1 and CDR2: ENHRY, SYGVKD. CDR3 length equals 12 residues. The CDR3 spells CAIGGQANVLTF. The CDR3 coding sequence is TGTGCCATCGGAGGTCAGGCCAACGTCCTGACTTTC.

This clonotype was seen many times. The V call is TRBV6-1, the J call TRBJ2-5; D may be TRBD2 (5 bases). Germline CDR1 is MNHNS and CDR2 is SASEGT. The CDR3 sequence is 13 residues long. Trimming pared 5 bases from V and 2 bases from J, leaving 9 bases between. The CDR3 coding sequence is TGTGCCAGCAGTCCGGACTGGCAAGAGACCCAGTACTTC. As protein: CASSPDWQETQYF.

Many counts were recorded for this clonotype. The chain recombines TRBV28 with TRBJ2-1; possible D gene TRBD2, 6 bases. The CDR3 totals 14 residues. Trimming shortened V by 4 bases and J by 7 bases, and 14 bases separated the two germline ends. The germline V gene has CDR1 MDHEN and CDR2 SYDVKM. The CDR3 loop is CASSYLARANEQFF. For the CDR3, the DNA is TGTGCCAGCAGTTACCTAGCGAGGGCGAATGAGCAGTTCTTC.

This clonotype was observed a handful of times. The V and J genes are TRBV28 and TRBJ2-3, with TRBD2 as a possible D gene (5 bases). Germline values: CDR1 MDHEN, CDR2 SYDVKM. This CDR3 region has 11 residues. Trimming cost V 3 bases and J 10 bases, with 8 bases left between them. The DNA for the CDR3 is TGTGCCAGCAGTTTGGTCGGGGCGCAGTATTTT. As protein: CASSLVGAQYF.

The rearrangement joins TRBV7-9 to TRBJ1-3; no clear D. CDR3 size: 15 residues. CDR1 and CDR2 from the germline V gene are SEHNR and FQNEAQ (reference sequence). V was pared by 7 bases and J by 6 bases, with 19 bases between. CDR3 amino acids: CASTQIGPIKNTIYF. In DNA form, the CDR3 reads TGTGCCAGCACCCAAATAGGACCAATTAAAAACACCATATATTTT.

This rearrangement joins TRBV20-1 to TRBJ1-4; 7 positions agree with TRBD1. The CDR3 runs to 15 residues. Germline CDR1 is DFQATT and CDR2 is SNEGSKA (reference sequence). V shed 2 bases and J 8 bases; nucleotides not matched to a gene: 11. CDR3 in amino acids: CSARPMDRYSEKLFF. For the CDR3, the DNA is TGCAGTGCTAGACCCATGGACAGGTATTCGGAAAAACTGTTTTTT.

On this clonotype itself: Since a much larger clone is just one base distant, this may be a read error. V gene TRBV6-2 or TRBV6-3 combines with J gene TRBJ1-6, with TRBD1 identical over 7 bases. The germline gives CDR1 MNHEY, CDR2 SVGEGT. CDR3 length equals 14 residues. The CDR3 loop reads CASRPQGDASPLRF. In DNA, the CDR3 is TGTGCCAGCAGGCCCCAGGGGGACGCTTCACCCCTCCGCTTT.

Concerning this clonotype: Being one base from a much bigger clone, this may be a read error. V gene TRBV12-3 or TRBV12-4 combines with J gene TRBJ2-4; 8 positions match TRBD1. The CDR3 is 13 residues long. CDR3 in amino acids: CAGSRGTGPSPHF. Here the CDR3 DNA reads TGTGCCGGCAGTCGAGGGACAGGCCCCTCGCCCCACTTC.

Ten or more counts support this clonotype. This chain uses TRBV9 with TRBJ2-1; 10 positions match TRBD2. J lost 4 bases, V lost 2 bases, and 3 bases had no gene match. CDR3 length equals 15 residues. Germline lookup yields CDR1 SGDLS and CDR2 YYNGEE. The CDR3 DNA reads as TGTGCCAGCAGCGTCGGGACTAGCGCTTACAATGAGCAGTTCTTC. Residues: CASSVGTSAYNEQFF.

This clonotype was counted many times. The chain carries TRBV28 and TRBJ2-1; D is possibly TRBD1 (6 bases). Germline V gene data show CDR1 as MDHEN and CDR2 as SYDVKM. CDR3 length equals 14 residues. V dropped 5 bases and J dropped 4 bases, with 12 bases sitting between them. The CDR3 here is CASSTGPFYNEQFF. CDR3 bases: TGTGCCAGCAGTACAGGGCCGTTTTACAATGAGCAGTTCTTC.

This clonotype was picked up many times. This rearrangement joins TRBV20-1 to TRBJ1-3; D is ambiguous. V lost 3 bases to trimming and J lost 0 bases, with 6 bases between them. The CDR3 totals 13 residues. CDR1 DFQATT and CDR2 SNEGSKA come from the germline V gene (reference sequence). The CDR3 nucleotides are TGCAGTGCTAGTTCTGACTCTGGAAACACCATATATTTT. It translates to CSASSDSGNTIYF.

This clonotype was counted ten times or more. This rearrangement joins TRBV2 to TRBJ1-3; no definite D call. Trimming shortened V by 6 bases and J by 9 bases, and 18 bases separated the two germline ends. Germline values: CDR1 SNHLY, CDR2 FYNNEI. This CDR3 is 14 amino acids long. CDR3 DNA sequence: TGTGCCAGCAGCAAAGGGATTACTGGTGGCACCATATATTTT. Translated, it gives CASSKGITGGTIYF.

This clonotype was detected many times. The gene calls are TRBV7-8 and TRBJ2-1; D uncertain. Trimming took 1 base from V and 5 from J, leaving 18 bases between them. CDR1 is SGHVS and CDR2 is FQNEAQ in the germline V gene. CDR3 size: 17 residues. The CDR3, as DNA: TGTGCCAGCAGCTTAGGGGTGTCTTTTGGCCCAAACAATGAGCAGTTCTTC. Translation: CASSLGVSFGPNNEQFF.

Turning to this clonotype: This may arise from a read error, as a much more abundant clone is one base away. The chain uses TRBV7-8 and TRBJ2-1; unclear D gene. The CDR3 runs 15 residues. Trimming left V 1 base short and J 6 bases short, with 13 bases between. Per the germline V gene, CDR1 is SGHVS and CDR2 is FQNEAQ. The CDR3 nucleotides are TGTGCCAGCAGCTTAGTCGCCACCAGCTGCAATGAGCAGTTCTTC. It translates to CASSLVATSCNEQFF.

This clonotype has more than one count but fewer than ten. V usage is TRBV6-2 or TRBV6-3 and J usage is TRBJ1-5, with 9 bases lining up with TRBD1. The CDR3 totals 15 residues. CDR1 is MNHEY and CDR2 is SVGEGT in the germline V gene. J gave up 1 base and V 6 bases, and 4 bases lay outside the gene matches. The CDR3 coding sequence is TGTGCCAGCAGACCCGGACAGGGGAGCAATCAGCCCCAGCATTTT. It codes for CASRPGQGSNQPQHF.